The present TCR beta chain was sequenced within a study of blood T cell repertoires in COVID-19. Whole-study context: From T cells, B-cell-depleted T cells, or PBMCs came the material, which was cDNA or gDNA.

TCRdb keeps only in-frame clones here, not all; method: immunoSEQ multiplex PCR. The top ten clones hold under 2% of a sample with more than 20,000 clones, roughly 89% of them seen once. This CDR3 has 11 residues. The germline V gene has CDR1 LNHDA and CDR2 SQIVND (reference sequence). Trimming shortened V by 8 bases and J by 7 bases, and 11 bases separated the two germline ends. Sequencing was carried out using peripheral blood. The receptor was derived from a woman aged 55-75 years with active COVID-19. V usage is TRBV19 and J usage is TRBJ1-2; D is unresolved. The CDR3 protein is CASSRDRGYTF. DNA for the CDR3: TGTGCCAGTTCGAGGGATCGTGGCTACACCTTC. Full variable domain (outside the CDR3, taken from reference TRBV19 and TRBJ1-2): DGGITQSPKYLFRKEGQNVTLSCEQNLNHDAMYWYRQDPGQGLRLIYYSQIVNDFQKGDIAEGYSVSREKKESFPLTVTSAQKNPTAFYLCASSRDRGYTFGSGTRLTVV.